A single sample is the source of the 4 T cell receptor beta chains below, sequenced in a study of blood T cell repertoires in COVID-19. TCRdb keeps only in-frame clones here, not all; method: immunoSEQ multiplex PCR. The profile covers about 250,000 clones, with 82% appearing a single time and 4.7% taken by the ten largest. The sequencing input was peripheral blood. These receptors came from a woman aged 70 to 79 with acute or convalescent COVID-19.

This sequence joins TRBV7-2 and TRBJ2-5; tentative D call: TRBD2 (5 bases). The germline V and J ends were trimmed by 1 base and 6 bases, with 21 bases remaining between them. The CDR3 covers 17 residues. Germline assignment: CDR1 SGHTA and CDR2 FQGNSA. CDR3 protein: CASSLERGIGPGKTQYF. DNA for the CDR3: TGTGCCAGCAGCTTAGAGAGAGGGATCGGGCCCGGGAAGACCCAGTACTTC.

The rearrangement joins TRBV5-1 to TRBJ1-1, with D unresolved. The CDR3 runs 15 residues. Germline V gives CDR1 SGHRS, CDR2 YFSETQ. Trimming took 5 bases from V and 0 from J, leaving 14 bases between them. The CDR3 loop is CASRARPAVNTEAFF. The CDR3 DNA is TGCGCCAGCAGAGCCCGGCCGGCGGTGAACACTGAAGCTTTCTTT.

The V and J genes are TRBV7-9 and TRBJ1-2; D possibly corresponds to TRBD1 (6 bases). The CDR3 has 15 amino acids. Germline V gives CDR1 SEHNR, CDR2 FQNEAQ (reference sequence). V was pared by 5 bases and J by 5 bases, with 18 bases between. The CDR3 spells CASSDQGRALYGYTF. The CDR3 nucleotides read TGTGCCAGCAGCGATCAGGGGCGAGCTCTATATGGCTACACCTTC.

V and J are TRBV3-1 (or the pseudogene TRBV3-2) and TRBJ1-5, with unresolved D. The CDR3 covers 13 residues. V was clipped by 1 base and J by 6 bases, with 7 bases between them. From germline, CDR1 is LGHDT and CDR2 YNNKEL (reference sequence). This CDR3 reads CASSQVGGQPQHF. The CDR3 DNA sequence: TGTGCCAGCAGCCAAGTCGGAGGTCAGCCCCAGCATTTT.